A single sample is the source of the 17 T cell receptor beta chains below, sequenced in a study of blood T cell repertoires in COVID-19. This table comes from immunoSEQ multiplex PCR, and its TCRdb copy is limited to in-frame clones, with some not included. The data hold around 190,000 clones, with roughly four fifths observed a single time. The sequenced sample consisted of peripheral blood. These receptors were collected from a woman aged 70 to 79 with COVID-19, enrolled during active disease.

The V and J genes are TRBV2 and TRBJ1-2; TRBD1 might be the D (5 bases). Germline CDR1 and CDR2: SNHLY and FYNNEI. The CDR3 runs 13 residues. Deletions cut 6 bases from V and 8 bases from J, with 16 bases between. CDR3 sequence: CASSADRLYGYTF. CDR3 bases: TGTGCCAGCAGCGCCGACAGACTGTACGGCTACACCTTC. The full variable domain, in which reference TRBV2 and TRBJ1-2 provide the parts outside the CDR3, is EPEVTQTPSHQVTQMGQEVILRCVPISNHLYFYWYRQILGQKVEFLVSFYNNEISEKSEIFDDQFSVERPDGSNFTLKIRSTKLEDSAMYFCASSADRLYGYTFGSGTRLTVV.

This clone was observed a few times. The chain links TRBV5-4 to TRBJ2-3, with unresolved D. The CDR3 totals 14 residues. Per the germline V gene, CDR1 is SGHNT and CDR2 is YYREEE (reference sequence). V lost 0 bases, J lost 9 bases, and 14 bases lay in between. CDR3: CASSLDLTSLTQYF. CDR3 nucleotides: TGTGCCAGCAGCTTGGATTTAACTTCTTTGACGCAGTATTTT.

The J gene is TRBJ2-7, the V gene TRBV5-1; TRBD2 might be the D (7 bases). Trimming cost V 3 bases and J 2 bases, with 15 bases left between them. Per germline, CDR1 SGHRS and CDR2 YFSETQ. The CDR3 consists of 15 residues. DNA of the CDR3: TGCGCCAGCAGCTCACAGGGAGGGGTCCCCTACGAGCAGTACTTC. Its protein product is CASSSQGGVPYEQYF. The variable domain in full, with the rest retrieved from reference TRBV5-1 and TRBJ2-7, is KAGVTQTPRYLIKTRGQQVTLSCSPISGHRSVSWYQQTPGQGLQFLFEYFSETQRNKGNFPGRFSGRQFSNSRSEMNVSTLELGDSALYLCASSSQGGVPYEQYFGPGTRLTVT.

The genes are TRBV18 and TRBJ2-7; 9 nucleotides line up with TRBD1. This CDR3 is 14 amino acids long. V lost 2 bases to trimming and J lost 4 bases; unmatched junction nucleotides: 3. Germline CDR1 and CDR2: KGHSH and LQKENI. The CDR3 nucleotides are TGTGCCAGCTCACCAACGGGACAGGGATACGAGCAGTACTTC. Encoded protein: CASSPTGQGYEQYF.

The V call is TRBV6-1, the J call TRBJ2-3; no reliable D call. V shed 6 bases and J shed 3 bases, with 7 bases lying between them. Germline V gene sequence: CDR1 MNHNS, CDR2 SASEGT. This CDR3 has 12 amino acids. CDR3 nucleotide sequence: TGTGCCAGCAGGGCCCCTACAGATACGCAGTATTTT. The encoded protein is CASRAPTDTQYF.

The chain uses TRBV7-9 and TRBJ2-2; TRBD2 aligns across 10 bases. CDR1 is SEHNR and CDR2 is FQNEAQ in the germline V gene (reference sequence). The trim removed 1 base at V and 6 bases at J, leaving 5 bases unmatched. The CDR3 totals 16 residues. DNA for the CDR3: TGTGCCAGCAGCTTAGGATTAGCGGGAGGCCCCGGGGAGCTGTTTTTT. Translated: CASSLGLAGGPGELFF.

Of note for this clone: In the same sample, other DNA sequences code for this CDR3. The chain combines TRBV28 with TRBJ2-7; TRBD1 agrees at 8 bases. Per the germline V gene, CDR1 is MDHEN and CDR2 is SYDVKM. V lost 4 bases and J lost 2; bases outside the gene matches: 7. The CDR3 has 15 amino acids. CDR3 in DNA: TGTGCCAGCAGTTCGGCGTCAGGGGGCCCCTACGAGCAGTACTTC. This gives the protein CASSSASGGPYEQYF.

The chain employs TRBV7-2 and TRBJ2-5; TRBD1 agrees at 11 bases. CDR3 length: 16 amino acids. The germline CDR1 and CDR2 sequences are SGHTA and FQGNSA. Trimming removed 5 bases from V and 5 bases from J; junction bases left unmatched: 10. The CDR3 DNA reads TGTGCCAGCAGCCCATTTGGACAGGGGGCTTCGGAGACCCAGTACTTC. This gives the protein CASSPFGQGASETQYF.

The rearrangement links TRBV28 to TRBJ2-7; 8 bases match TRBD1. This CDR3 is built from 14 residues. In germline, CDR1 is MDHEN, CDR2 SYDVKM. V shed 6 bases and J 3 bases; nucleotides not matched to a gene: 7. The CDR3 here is CASSLTGDYYEQYF. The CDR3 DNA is TGTGCCAGCAGCCTGACAGGGGATTACTACGAGCAGTACTTC.

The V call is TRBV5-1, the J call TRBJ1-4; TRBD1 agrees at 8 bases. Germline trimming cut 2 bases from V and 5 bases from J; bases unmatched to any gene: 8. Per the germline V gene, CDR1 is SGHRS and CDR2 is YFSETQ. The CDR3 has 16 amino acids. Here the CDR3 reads CASSFTGQGQNEKLFF. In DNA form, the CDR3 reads TGCGCCAGCAGCTTTACCGGACAGGGCCAAAATGAAAAACTGTTTTTT.

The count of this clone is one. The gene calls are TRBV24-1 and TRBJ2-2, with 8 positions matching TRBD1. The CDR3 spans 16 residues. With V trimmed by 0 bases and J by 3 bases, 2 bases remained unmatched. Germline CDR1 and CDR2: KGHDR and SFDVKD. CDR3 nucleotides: TGTGCCACCAGTGATTTGGACAGGGGAGACACCGGGGAGCTGTTTTTT. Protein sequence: CATSDLDRGDTGELFF.

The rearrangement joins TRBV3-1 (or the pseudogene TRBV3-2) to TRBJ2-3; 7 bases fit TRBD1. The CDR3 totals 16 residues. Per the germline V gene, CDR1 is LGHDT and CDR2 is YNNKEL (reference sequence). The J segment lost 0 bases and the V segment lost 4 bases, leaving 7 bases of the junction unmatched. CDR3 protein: CASSLIDRASTDTQYF. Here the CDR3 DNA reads TGTGCCAGCAGCCTTATAGACAGGGCTAGCACAGATACGCAGTATTTT.

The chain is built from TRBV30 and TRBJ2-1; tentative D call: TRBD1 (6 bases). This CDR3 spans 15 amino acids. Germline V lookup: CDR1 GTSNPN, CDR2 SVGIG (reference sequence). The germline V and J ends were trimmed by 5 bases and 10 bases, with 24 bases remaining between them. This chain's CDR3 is CAWGQLSGLKGEQFF. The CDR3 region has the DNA TGTGCCTGGGGACAGCTGAGCGGTTTGAAAGGGGAGCAGTTCTTC.

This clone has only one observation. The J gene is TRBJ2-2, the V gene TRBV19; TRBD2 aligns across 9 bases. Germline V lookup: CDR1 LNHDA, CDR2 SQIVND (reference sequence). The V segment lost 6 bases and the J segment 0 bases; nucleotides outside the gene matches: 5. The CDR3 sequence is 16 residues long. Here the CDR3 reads CASRKSGRTNTGELFF. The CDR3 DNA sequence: TGTGCCAGTAGAAAAAGCGGGAGGACGAACACCGGGGAGCTGTTTTTT.

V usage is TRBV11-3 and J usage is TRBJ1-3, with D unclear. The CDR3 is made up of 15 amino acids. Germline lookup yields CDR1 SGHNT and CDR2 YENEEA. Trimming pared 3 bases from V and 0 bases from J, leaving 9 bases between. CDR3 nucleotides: TGTGCCAGCAGCTTTTCCGGGAACTCTGGAAACACCATATATTTT. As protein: CASSFSGNSGNTIYF.

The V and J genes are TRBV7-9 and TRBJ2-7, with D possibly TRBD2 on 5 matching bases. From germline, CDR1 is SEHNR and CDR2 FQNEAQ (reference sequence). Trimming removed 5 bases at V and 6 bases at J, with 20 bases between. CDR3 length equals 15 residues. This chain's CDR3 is CASSPGSPLRFEQYF. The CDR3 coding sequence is TGTGCCAGCAGCCCGGGGTCCCCTCTCCGTTTCGAGCAGTACTTC. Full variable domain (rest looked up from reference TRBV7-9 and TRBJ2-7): DTGVSQNPRHKITKRGQNVTFRCDPISEHNRLYWYRQTLGQGPEFLTYFQNEAQLEKSRLLSDRFSAERPKGSFSTLEIQRTEQGDSAMYLCASSPGSPLRFEQYFGPGTRLTVT.

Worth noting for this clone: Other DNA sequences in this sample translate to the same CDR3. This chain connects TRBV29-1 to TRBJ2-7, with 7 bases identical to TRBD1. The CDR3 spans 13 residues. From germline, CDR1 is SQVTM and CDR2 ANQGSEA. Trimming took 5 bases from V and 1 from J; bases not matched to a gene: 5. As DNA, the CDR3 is TGCAGCGTTCCCGACAGGGATTCCTACGAGCAGTACTTC. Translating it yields CSVPDRDSYEQYF.